These T cell receptor beta chains were read from a single sample in a study of OX40 agonist ivuxolimab in advanced cancers. The data were produced by immunoSEQ multiplex PCR, yet TCRdb's version contains in-frame clones alone and is incomplete. The repertoire holds over 30,000 clones, with over 80% as singletons. The material was CD4+ or CD8+ T cells sorted from blood, obtained in a trial of the OX40 agonist ivuxolimab. These receptors originate from an adult with an advanced solid tumor such as melanoma, head and neck, liver or kidney cancer. The CDR3 runs from the conserved cysteine through the conserved F or W. Each record gives: V gene, clone size, J gene, D gene, CDR3 protein, CDR3 DNA. The D gene is left open where the match is weak. For some rows the clone size is stated as once, few or many, or as a class when expanded; others skip it.

>TRBV7-9|NA|TRBJ2-7|TRBD1
CASSASGNRGYEQYF
TGTGCCAGCAGCGCTAGTGGGAACAGGGGGTACGAGCAGTACTTC
>TRBV9|NA|TRBJ2-3|TRBD1
CASSDTGQATDTQYF
TGTGCCAGCAGCGACACGGGACAGGCTACAGATACGCAGTATTTT
>TRBV28|NA|TRBJ1-5|NA
CASTPPQGNNQPQHF
TGTGCCAGCACACCCCCCCAGGGGAATAATCAGCCCCAGCATTTT
>TRBV27|NA|TRBJ1-5|NA
CASSLSGINQPQHF
TGTGCCAGCAGTTTATCAGGGATTAATCAGCCCCAGCATTTT
>TRBV6-6|NA|TRBJ2-7|NA
CASSYGDVEQYF
TGTGCCAGCAGTTACGGGGACGTCGAGCAGTACTTC
>TRBV19|NA|TRBJ2-1|TRBD2
CASRPTSGDTFYNEQFF
TGTGCCAGTAGACCTACTAGCGGCGACACTTTTTACAATGAGCAGTTCTTC
>TRBV27|NA|TRBJ2-1|TRBD2
CASRLTSGGYNEQFF
TGTGCCAGCAGATTGACTAGCGGGGGGTACAATGAGCAGTTCTTC
>TRBV10-3|NA|TRBJ1-6|TRBD1
CAISDSDRGSSPLHF
TGTGCCATCAGTGATTCCGACAGGGGAAGTTCACCCCTCCACTTT
>TRBV27|NA|TRBJ2-1|TRBD1
CASGDRGPYNEQFF
TGTGCCAGCGGTGACAGGGGGCCATACAATGAGCAGTTCTTC
>TRBV9|NA|TRBJ2-3|NA
CASSPDGHRVADTQYF
TGTGCCAGCAGCCCCGATGGTCACAGGGTTGCAGATACGCAGTATTTT
>TRBV11-2|NA|TRBJ2-4|NA
CASSLPGENIQYF
TGTGCCAGCAGCTTGCCGGGAGAAAACATTCAGTACTTC
>TRBV14|many|TRBJ2-5|NA
CASSLGSGGETQYF
TGTGCCAGCAGCCTAGGTAGCGGCGGGGAGACCCAGTACTTC
>TRBV2|NA|TRBJ1-1|NA
CASTGGTEAFF
TGTGCCAGCACTGGAGGCACTGAAGCTTTCTTT
>TRBV7-2|NA|TRBJ1-1|NA
CASSLVWEGENTEAFF
TGTGCCAGCAGCTTAGTTTGGGAGGGTGAGAACACTGAAGCTTTCTTT
>TRBV28|NA|TRBJ2-2|TRBD1
CASAQGAGELFF
TGTGCCAGCGCCCAGGGGGCCGGGGAGCTGTTTTTT
>TRBV27|NA|TRBJ1-2|TRBD1
CASSSGQGPYGYTF
TGTGCCAGCAGTTCCGGACAGGGACCCTATGGCTACACCTTC
>TRBV4-1|NA|TRBJ2-1|NA
CASSPEPRPNEQFF
TGCGCCAGCAGTCCGGAACCCCGGCCCAATGAGCAGTTCTTC
>TRBV9|NA|TRBJ2-5|TRBD2
CASSPMGGGPGETQYF
TGTGCCAGCAGTCCTATGGGGGGAGGGCCGGGAGAGACCCAGTACTTC
>TRBV7-6|many|TRBJ1-1|NA
CASSYGTRTEAFF
TGTGCCAGCAGCTATGGGACGAGGACTGAAGCTTTCTTT